This TCR beta chain came from a study of tumor-infiltrating lymphocytes in oesophageal squamous cell carcinoma. TCRdb analysed the PCR reads with MiXCR anew, one entry per CDR3 protein. The table lists 10,000 to 15,000 distinct CDR3 sequences, approximately 45% of them singletons. At least ten counts were recorded for this clonotype. Germline lookup yields CDR1 LNHDA and CDR2 SQIVND (reference sequence). There are 15 residues in the CDR3. The V end was cut by 5 bases, the J end by 2 bases, with 14 bases between. The sample was normal esophageal tissue next to the tumor. This sequence was found in a male donor with esophageal squamous cell carcinoma. The V and J genes are TRBV19 and TRBJ2-3, with no clear D. The CDR3 loop reads CASSAKRDFTDTQYF. CDR3 DNA sequence: TGTGCCAGTAGTGCAAAAAGGGATTTCACAGATACGCAGTATTTT.